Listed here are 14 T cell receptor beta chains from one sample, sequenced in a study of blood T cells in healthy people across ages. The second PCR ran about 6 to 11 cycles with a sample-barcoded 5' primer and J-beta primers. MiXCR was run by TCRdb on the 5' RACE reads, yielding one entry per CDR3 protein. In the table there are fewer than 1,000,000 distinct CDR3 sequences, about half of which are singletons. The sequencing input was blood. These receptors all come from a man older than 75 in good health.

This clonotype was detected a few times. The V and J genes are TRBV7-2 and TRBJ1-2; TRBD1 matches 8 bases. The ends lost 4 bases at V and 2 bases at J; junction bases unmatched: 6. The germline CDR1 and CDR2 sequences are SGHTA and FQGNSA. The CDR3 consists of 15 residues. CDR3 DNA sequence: TGTGCCAGCAGCTCACCGGCAGGGGGCAACTATGGCTACACCTTC. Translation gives CASSSPAGGNYGYTF.

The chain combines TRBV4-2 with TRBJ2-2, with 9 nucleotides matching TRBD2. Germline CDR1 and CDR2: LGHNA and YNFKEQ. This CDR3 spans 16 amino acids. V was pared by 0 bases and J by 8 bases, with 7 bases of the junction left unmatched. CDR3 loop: CASSQERGRAGGELFF. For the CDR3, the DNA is TGTGCCAGCAGCCAAGAACGCGGGAGGGCCGGAGGGGAGCTGTTTTTT.

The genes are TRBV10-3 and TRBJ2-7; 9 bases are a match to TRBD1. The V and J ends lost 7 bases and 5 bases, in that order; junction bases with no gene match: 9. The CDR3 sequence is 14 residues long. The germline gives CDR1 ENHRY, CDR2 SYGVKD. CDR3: CAITPGQGRHEQYF. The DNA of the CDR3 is TGTGCCATCACGCCGGGACAGGGCCGCCACGAGCAGTACTTC.

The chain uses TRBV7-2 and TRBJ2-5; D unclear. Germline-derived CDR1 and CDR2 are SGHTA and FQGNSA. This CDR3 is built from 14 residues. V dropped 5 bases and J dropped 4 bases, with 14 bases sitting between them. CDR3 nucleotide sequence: TGTGCCAGCAGCCCAGCTTATTCCCCAGAGACCCAGTACTTC. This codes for CASSPAYSPETQYF.

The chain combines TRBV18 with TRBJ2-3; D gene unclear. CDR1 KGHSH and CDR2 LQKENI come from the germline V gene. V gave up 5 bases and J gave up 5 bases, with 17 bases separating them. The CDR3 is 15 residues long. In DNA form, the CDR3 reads TGTGCCAGCTCAATCGGACGAGGTCGAGGAGATACGCAGTATTTT. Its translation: CASSIGRGRGDTQYF.

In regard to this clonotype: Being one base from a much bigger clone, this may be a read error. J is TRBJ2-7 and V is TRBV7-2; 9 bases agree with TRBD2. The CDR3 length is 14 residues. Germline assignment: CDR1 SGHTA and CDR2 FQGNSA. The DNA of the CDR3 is TGTGCCAGCAGCCAGGGACTAGCTACGAGCGAGCAGTGCTTC. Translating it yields CASSQGLATSEQCF.

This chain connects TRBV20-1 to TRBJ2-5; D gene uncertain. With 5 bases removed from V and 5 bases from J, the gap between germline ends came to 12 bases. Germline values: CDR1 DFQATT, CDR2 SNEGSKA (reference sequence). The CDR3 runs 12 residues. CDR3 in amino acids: CSAGMSRETQYF. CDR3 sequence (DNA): TGCAGTGCTGGGATGAGCCGGGAGACCCAGTACTTC.

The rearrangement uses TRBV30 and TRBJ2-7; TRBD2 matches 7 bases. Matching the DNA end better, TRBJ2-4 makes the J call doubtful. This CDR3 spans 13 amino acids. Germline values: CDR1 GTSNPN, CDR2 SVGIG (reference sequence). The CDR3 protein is CAWSVLAENIQYF. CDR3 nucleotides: TGTGCCTGGAGTGTCCTAGCGGAAAACATTCAGTACTTC.

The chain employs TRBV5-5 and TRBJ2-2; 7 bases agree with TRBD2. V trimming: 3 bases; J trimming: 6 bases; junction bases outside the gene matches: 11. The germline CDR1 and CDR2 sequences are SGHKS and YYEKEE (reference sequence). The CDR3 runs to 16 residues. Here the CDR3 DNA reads TGTGCCAGCAGCTACTCAGGGCGGGAGTCTTCCGGGGAGCTGTTTTTT. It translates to CASSYSGRESSGELFF.

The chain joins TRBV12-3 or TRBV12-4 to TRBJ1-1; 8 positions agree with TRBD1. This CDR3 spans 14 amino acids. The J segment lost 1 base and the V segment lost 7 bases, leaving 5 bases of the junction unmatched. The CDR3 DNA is TGTGCCAGCACCGGACAGGGAGGGAACACTGAAGCTTTCTTT. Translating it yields CASTGQGGNTEAFF.

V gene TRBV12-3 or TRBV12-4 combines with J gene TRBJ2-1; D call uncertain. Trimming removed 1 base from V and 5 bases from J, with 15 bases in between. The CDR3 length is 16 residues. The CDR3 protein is CASSLGAGPGNNEQFF. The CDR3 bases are TGTGCCAGCAGTTTAGGCGCAGGTCCGGGCAACAATGAGCAGTTCTTC.

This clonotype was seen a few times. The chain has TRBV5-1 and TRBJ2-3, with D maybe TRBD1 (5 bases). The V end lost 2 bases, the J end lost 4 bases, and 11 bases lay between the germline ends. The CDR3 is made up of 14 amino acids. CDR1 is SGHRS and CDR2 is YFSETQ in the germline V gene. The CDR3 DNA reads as TGCGCCAGCAGCTTCGACAGTTTCGCAGATACGCAGTATTTT. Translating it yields CASSFDSFADTQYF.

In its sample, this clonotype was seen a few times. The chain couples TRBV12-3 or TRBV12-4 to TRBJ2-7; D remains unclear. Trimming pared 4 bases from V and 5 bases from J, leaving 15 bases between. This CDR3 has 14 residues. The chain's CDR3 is CASSSNTLNHEQYF. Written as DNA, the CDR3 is TGTGCCAGCAGTTCAAACACTTTAAACCACGAGCAGTACTTC.

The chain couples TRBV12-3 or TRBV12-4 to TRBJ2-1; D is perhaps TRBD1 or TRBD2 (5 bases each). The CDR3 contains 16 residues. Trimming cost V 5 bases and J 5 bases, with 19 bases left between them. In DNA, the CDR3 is TGTGCCAGCAGTGAAAAGGGACGAGCGAAAAACAATGAGCAGTTCTTC. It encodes CASSEKGRAKNNEQFF.